There are many counts of the clone carrying this T cell receptor (beta chain). The data are from a study of regulatory T cells in long-lasting Graves disease. Study information: The study enrolled newly diagnosed Graves' patients on antithyroid drugs under 3 months.

The sample's time point: newly diagnosed GD, antithyroid drugs for less than 3 months. Making the TCR library involved RNA that had been extracted from PBMCs. CDR1 is MNHEY and CDR2 is SVGAGI in the germline V gene. The CDR3 has 15 residues. V was cut by 2 bases and J by 4 bases, with 15 bases left in between. For TCR beta, libraries came from iRepertoire HTBI primers and Arm-PCR of CDR3 regions. As processed by the authors: Across the samples, identification revealed about 62 TRBV and 13 to 15 TRBJ segments. TCRdb re-analysed the multiplex PCR reads in MiXCR, keeping a single row per CDR3 protein. The authors' filters were not applied to this entry. The sample has hundreds of thousands of distinct CDR3 sequences, around 12% seen once. Separately, the same data were catalogued under a study of T cells in Graves' hyperthyroidism and ophthalmopathy. From that paper: Progression to ophthalmopathy was predicted a median of 6.5 months early.

The origin of this receptor is a young woman with Graves disease. The genes are TRBV6-5 and TRBJ2-7; D gene uncertain. The input for sequencing was peripheral blood mononuclear cells (PBMCs), taken at new diagnosis, from a patient treated with antithyroid drugs. The chain's CDR3 is CASSYGLSRVYEQYF. CDR3 DNA: TGTGCCAGCAGTTACGGCCTCAGTCGGGTTTACGAGCAGTACTTC.